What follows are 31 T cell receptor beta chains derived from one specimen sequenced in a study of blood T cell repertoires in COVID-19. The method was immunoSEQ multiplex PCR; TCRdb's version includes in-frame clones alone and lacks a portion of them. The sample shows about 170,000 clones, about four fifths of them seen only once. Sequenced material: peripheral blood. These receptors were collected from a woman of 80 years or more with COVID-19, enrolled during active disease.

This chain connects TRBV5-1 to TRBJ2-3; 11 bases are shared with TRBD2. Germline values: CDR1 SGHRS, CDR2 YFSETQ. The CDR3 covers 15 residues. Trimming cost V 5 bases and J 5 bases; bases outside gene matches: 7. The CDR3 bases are TGCGCCAGCAGGACACTAGCGGGAGATGTAGATACGCAGTATTTT. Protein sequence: CASRTLAGDVDTQYF.

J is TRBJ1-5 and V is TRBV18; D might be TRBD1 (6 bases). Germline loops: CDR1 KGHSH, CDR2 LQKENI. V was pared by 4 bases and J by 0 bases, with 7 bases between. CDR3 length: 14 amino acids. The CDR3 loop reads CASSQDSSNQPQHF. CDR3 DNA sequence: TGTGCCAGCTCACAGGACAGTAGCAATCAGCCCCAGCATTTT.

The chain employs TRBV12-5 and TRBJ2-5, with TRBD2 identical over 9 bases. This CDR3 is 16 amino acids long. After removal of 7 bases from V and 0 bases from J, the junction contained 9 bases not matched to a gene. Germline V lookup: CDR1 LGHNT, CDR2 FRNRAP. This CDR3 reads CASAFGSGGYQETQYF. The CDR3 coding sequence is TGTGCTAGTGCCTTCGGGAGCGGGGGGTACCAAGAGACCCAGTACTTC.

For the CDR3, the DNA is TGTGCCAGCTCACCAGCAGACAGGGCTCCTGAAGCTTTCTTT. Translated: CASSPADRAPEAFF. The gene calls are TRBV18 and TRBJ1-1, with 7 bases matching TRBD1. The germline gives CDR1 KGHSH, CDR2 LQKENI. The CDR3 is 14 residues long. Unmatched junction bases numbered 6, after V lost 2 bases and J lost 6 bases.

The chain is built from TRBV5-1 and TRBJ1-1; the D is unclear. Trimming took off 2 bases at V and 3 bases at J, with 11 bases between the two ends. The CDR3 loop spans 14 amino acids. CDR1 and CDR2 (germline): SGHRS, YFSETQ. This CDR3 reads CASSFAGGDTEAFF. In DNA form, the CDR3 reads TGCGCCAGCAGCTTTGCCGGCGGGGACACTGAAGCTTTCTTT.

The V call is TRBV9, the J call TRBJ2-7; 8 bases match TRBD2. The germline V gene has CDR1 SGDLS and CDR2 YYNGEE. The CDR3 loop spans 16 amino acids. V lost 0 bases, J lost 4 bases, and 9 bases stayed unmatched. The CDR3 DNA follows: TGTGCCAGCAGCGTAGGACGGGGGGGCAGGTTTTACGAGCAGTACTTC. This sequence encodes CASSVGRGGRFYEQYF.

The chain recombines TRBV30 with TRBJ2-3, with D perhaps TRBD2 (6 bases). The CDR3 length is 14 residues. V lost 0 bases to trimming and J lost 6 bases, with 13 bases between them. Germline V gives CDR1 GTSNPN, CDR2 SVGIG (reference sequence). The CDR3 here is CAWSVGGPSDTQYF. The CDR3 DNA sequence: TGTGCCTGGAGTGTAGGAGGGCCCTCGGATACGCAGTATTTT.

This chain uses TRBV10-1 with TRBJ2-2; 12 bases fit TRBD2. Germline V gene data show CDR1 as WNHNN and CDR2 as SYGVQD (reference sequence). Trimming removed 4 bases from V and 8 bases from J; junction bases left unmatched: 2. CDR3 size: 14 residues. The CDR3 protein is CASSGLAGVGELFF. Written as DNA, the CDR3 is TGCGCCAGCAGTGGACTAGCGGGAGTAGGGGAGCTGTTTTTT.

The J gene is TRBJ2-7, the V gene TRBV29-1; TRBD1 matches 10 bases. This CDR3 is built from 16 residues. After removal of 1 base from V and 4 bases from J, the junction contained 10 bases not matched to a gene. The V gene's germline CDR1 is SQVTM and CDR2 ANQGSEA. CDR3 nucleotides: TGCAGCGTTGAAGTCTTAGGGGCGGGACAGGGGTACGAGCAGTACTTC. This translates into CSVEVLGAGQGYEQYF.

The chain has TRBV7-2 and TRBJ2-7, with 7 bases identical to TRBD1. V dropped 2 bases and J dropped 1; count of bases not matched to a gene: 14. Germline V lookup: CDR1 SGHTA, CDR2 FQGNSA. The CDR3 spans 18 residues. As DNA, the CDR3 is TGTGCCAGCAGCTTATCCGCTTCGATAGGGGGCTATTCCTACGAGCAGTACTTC. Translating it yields CASSLSASIGGYSYEQYF. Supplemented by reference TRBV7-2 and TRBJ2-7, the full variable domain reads GAGVSQSPSNKVTEKGKDVELRCDPISGHTALYWYRQSLGQGLEFLIYFQGNSAPDKSGLPSDRFSAERTGGSVSTLTIQRTQQEDSAVYLCASSLSASIGGYSYEQYFGPGTRLTVT.

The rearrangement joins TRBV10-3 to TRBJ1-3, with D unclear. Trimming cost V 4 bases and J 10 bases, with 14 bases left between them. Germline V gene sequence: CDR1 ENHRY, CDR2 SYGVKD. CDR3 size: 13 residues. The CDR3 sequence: CAISVGDGDTIYF. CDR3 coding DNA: TGTGCCATCAGTGTTGGAGACGGTGATACCATATATTTT.

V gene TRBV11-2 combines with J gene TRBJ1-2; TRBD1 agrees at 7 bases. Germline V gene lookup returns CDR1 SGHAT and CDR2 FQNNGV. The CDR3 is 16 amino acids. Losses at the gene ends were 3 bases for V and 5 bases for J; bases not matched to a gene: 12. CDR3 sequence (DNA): TGTGCCAGCAGCTTTGCACCGAACAGGGGCCGTTATGGCTACACCTTC. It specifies CASSFAPNRGRYGYTF.

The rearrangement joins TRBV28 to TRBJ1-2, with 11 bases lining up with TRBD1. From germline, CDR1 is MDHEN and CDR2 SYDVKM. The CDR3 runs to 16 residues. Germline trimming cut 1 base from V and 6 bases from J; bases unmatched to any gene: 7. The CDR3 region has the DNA TGTGCCAGCAGTTTATCAGGGACAGGGGGGTTACATGGCTACACCTTC. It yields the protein CASSLSGTGGLHGYTF.

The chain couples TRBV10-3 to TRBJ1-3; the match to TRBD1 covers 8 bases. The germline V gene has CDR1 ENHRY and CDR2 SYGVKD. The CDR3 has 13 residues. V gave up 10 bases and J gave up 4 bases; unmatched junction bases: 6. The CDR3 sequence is CATDRGSGNTIYF. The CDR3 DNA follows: TGTGCCACTGACAGGGGATCAGGAAACACCATATATTTT.

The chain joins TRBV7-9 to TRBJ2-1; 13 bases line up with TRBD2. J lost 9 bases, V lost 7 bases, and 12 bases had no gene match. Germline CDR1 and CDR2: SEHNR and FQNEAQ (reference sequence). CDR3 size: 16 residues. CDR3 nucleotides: TGTGCCAGCACTCCTCCCCCTCGACTAGCGGGAGGTGAGCAGTTCTTC. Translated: CASTPPPRLAGGEQFF.

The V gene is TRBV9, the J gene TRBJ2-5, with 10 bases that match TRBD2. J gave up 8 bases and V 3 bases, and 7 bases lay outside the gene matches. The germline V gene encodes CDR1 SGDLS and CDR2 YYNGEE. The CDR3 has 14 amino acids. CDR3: CASSGTGTSVTQYF. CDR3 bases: TGTGCCAGCAGCGGAACCGGGACTAGCGTCACCCAGTACTTC.

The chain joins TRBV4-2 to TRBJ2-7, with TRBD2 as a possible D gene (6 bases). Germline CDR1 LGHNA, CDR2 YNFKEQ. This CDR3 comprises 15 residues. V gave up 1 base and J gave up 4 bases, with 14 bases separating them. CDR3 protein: CASSQVPAGRYEQYF. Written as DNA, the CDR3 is TGTGCCAGCAGCCAAGTGCCAGCGGGCCGATACGAGCAGTACTTC.

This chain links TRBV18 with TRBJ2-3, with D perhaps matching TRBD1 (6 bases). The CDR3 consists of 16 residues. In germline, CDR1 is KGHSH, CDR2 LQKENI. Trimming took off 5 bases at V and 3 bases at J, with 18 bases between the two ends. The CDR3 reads CASSTRQVFRTDTQYF. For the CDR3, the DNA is TGTGCCAGCTCAACCCGACAGGTCTTTAGGACAGATACGCAGTATTTT.

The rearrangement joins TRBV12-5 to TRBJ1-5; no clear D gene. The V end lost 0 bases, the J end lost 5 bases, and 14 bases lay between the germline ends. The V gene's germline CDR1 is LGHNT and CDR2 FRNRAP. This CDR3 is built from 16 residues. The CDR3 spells CASGLVLSSWDQPQHF. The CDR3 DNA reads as TGTGCTAGTGGTTTGGTACTAAGCTCCTGGGATCAGCCCCAGCATTTT.

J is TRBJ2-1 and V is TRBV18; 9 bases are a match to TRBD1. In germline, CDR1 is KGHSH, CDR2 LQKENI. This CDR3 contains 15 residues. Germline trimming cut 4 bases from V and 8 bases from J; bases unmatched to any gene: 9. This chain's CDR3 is CASSLGRDRVYEQFF. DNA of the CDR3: TGTGCCAGCTCACTTGGACGGGACAGGGTGTATGAGCAGTTCTTC.

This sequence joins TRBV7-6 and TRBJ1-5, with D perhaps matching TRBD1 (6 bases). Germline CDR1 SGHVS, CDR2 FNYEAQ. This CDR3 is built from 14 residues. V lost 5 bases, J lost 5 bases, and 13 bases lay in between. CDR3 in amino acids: CASSVGTGYQPQHF. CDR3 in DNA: TGTGCCAGCAGCGTGGGCACAGGGTATCAGCCCCAGCATTTT.

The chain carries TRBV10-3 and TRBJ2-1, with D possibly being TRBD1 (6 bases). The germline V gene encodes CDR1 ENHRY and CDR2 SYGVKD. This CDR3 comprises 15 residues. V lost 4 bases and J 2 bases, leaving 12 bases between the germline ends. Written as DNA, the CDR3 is TGTGCCATCAGTGTACAGGGTAACCCCTACAATGAGCAGTTCTTC. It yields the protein CAISVQGNPYNEQFF.

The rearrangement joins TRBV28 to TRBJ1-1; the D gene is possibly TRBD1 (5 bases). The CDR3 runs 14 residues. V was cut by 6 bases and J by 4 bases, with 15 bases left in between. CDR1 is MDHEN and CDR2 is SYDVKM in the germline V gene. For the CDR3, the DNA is TGTGCCAGCAGAGCCCCCCGGGGACTCACTGAAGCTTTCTTT. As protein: CASRAPRGLTEAFF.

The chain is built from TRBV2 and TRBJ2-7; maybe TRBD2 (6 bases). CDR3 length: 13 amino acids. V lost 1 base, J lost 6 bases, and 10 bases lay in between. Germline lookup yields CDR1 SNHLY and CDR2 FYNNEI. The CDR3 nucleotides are TGTGCCAGCAGTGAAGTGGAGGGTAGCGAGCAGTACTTC. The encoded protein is CASSEVEGSEQYF.

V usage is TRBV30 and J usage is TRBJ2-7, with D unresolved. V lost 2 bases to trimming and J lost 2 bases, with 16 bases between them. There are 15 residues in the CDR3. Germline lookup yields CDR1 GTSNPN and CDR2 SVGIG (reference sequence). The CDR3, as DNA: TGTGCCTGGAGTATAGACACCCCGTCCCCCTACGAGCAGTACTTC. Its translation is CAWSIDTPSPYEQYF.

The CDR3 DNA reads TGTGCCAGCAGCAAACTAGTTTCGGAGACCCAGTACTTC. Protein: CASSKLVSETQYF. The chain carries TRBV6-2 or TRBV6-3 and TRBJ2-5; tentative D call: TRBD2 (5 bases). Germline CDR1 is MNHEY and CDR2 is SVGEGT. V lost 6 bases, J lost 5 bases, and 13 bases lay in between. CDR3 length: 13 amino acids.

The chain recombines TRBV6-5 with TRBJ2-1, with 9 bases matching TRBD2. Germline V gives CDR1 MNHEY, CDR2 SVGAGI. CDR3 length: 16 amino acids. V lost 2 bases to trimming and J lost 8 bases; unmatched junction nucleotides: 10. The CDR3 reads CASSYLLAGRAYEQFF. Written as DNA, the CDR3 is TGTGCCAGCAGTTACCTGCTAGCGGGAAGAGCTTATGAGCAGTTCTTC.

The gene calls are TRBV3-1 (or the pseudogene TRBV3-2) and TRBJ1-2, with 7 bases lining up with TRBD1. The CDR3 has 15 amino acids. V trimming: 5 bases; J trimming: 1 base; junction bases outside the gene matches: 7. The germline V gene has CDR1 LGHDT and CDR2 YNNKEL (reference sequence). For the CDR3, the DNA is TGTGCCAGCAGCTTACCGGGACAGCTTAACTATGGCTACACCTTC. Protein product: CASSLPGQLNYGYTF.

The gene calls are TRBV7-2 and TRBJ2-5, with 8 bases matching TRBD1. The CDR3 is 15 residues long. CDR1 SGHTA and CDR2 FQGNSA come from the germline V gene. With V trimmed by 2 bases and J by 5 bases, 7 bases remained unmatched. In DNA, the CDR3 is TGTGCCAGCAGCTTATACGGCAGGGGGCTTGAGACCCAGTACTTC. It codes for CASSLYGRGLETQYF.

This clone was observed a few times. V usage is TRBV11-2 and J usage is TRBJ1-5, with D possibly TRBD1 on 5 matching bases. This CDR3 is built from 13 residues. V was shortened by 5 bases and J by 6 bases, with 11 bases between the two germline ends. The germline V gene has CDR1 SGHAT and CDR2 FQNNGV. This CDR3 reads CASSRVGGQPQHF. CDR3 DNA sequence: TGTGCCAGCAGCCGGGTGGGGGGTCAGCCCCAGCATTTT.

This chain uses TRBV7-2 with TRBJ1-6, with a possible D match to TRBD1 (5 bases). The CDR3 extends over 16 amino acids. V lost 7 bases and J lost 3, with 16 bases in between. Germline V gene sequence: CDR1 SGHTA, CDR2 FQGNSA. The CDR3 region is CASKDSGGYYNSPLHF. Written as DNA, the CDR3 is TGTGCCAGCAAAGACAGTGGTGGGTACTATAATTCACCCCTCCACTTT.